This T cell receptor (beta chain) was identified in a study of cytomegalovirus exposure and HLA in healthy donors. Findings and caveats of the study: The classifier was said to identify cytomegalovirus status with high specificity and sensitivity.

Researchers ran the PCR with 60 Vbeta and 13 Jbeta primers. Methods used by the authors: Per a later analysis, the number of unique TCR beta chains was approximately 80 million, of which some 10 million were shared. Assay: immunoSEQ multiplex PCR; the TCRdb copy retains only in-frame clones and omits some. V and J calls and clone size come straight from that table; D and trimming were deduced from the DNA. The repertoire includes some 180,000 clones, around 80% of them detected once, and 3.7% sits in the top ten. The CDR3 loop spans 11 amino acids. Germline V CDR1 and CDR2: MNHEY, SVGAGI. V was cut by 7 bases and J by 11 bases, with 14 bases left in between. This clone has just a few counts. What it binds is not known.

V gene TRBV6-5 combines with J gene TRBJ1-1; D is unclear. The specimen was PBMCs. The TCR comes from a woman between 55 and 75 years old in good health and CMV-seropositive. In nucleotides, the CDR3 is TGTGCCAGCACCGACACGCTAAGCGCTTTCTTT. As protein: CASTDTLSAFF.